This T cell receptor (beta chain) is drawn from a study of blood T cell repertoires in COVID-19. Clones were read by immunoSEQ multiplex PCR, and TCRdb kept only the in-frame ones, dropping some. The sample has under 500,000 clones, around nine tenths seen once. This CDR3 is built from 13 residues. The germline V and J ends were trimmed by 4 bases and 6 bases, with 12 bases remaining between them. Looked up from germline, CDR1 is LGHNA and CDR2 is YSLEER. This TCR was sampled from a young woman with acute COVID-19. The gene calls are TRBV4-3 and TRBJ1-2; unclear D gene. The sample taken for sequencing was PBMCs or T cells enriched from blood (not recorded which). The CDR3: CASSPHGGNGYTF. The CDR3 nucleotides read TGCGCCAGCAGCCCTCACGGCGGAAATGGCTACACCTTC.